This T cell receptor beta chain stems from a study of cytomegalovirus exposure and HLA in healthy donors. Findings of the study overall: According to reports, the classifier identified cytomegalovirus status with high specificity and sensitivity. Donors belonging to an Asian-associated ancestry cluster reportedly showed fewer N-insertions in productive TCRs than the approximately 680-donor mean, according to what a later analysis found.

In the case of this clone: Its antigen is unknown.

PCR used 60 Vbeta primers and 13 Jbeta primers. Repertoires were generated with immunoSEQ multiplex PCR, while TCRdb's copy carries only in-frame clones and drops some. The top ten hold approximately 10% of the sample, which has over 90,000 clones, around 82% seen once. CDR1 is MDHEN and CDR2 is SYDVKM in the germline V gene. V lost 6 bases and J 0 bases, leaving 15 bases between the germline ends. The CDR3 spans 17 residues. The chain is built from TRBV28 and TRBJ1-6; D is perhaps TRBD1 (6 bases). Material for sequencing was PBMCs. The TCR sequence derives from a woman aged 18-29 years in good health and CMV-seropositive. Here the CDR3 reads CASRPNREISYNSPLHF. In DNA form, the CDR3 reads TGTGCCAGCAGACCAAACAGGGAGATCTCCTATAATTCACCCCTCCACTTT.